The 2 T cell receptor beta chains reported below all come from one sample, sequenced in a study of siplizumab effects on memory and regulatory T cells. Profiling relied on immunoSEQ multiplex PCR, and the TCRdb table lists in-frame clones only, not all of them. Seen here are roughly 120,000 clones, 80% to 95% observed once, and the top ten hold 1% to 1.5%. The specimen was CD4+ T cells sorted from blood. These receptors came from a human donor in good health.

The chain joins TRBV6-1 to TRBJ2-5; 10 bases are a match to TRBD1. The CDR3 spans 17 residues. The V gene's germline CDR1 is MNHNS and CDR2 SASEGT. V lost 4 bases and J lost 0; bases outside the gene matches: 8. CDR3 coding DNA: TGTGCCAGCAGTGCCGGGACAGGGGTGTATAACCAAGAGACCCAGTACTTC. The encoded protein is CASSAGTGVYNQETQYF.

V is TRBV19 and J is TRBJ2-1, with TRBD1 identical over 8 bases. This CDR3 comprises 16 residues. V shed 4 bases, J shed 5 bases, and the junction held 10 bases outside the gene matches. Germline assignment: CDR1 LNHDA and CDR2 SQIVND (reference sequence). CDR3 bases: TGTGCCAGTAGTAGGATTTCGCAGGGGGCAAACAATGAGCAGTTCTTC. Its protein is CASSRISQGANNEQFF.